This TCR beta chain came from a study of chemoradiotherapy in HPV16-positive cancers. Study-wide points: Candidate HPV-specific clones and E7-related TCR motifs grew in tumor during treatment.

Details on this clone: Its antigen is not known.

TCRdb's copy holds only in-frame clones and misses some; the assay was immunoSEQ multiplex PCR. The sample carries under 35,000 clones, 70% to 90% recorded once. The CDR3 totals 15 residues. The germline V and J ends were trimmed by 4 bases and 0 bases, with 10 bases remaining between them. The germline gives CDR1 SEHNR, CDR2 FQNEAQ (reference sequence). The sample was blood, taken from a patient who underwent chemoradiotherapy. This chain connects TRBV7-9 to TRBJ1-3; D is perhaps TRBD1 (5 bases). The TCR sequence derives from a human donor with HPV-associated anogenital cancer. The CDR3 here is CASSSQVASGNTIYF. In nucleotides, the CDR3 is TGTGCCAGCAGCTCACAGGTAGCCTCTGGAAACACCATATATTTT.